This paragraph reports one T cell receptor beta chain. As yet, its antigen is unknown. Multiplex PCR with BIOMED2 TRB-A/B primer pools amplified TRB rearrangements. TCRdb processed the multiplex PCR reads anew with MiXCR; each CDR3 protein has one entry. This table has 7,000 to 10,000 distinct CDR3 sequences, approximately 30% appearing once. This sample was included in a study of T and B cells in COVID-19 patients. Broader study findings: Active COVID-19 showed highly clonal TRB repertoires; recovery showed diversity and richness above healthy donors.

V was shortened by 6 bases and J by 3 bases, with 11 bases between the two germline ends. The germline V gene encodes CDR1 MNHEY and CDR2 SVGAGI. CDR3 length: 13 amino acids. Each TRB amplification used about 230-550 ng of genomic DNA from blood. V usage is TRBV6-5 and J usage is TRBJ1-1; D not certain. The specimen sequenced was blood. This clonotype was obtained from a human donor with active COVID-19. DNA of the CDR3: TGTGCCAGCAGATCCCACAGAGACACTGAAGCTTTCTTT. Its translation is CASRSHRDTEAFF.